Listed below are T cell receptor beta chains from one sample, sequenced in a study of T cells in Graves' hyperthyroidism and ophthalmopathy. A single record per CDR3 protein comes from TCRdb applying MiXCR to the multiplex PCR reads. The data show hundreds of thousands of distinct CDR3 sequences, around a sixth seen once. Sequencing input: blood. These receptors all stem from a woman between 50 and 59 years old with Graves' hyperthyroidism that later progressed to Graves' ophthalmopathy. Both conserved end residues are part of each CDR3. D genes are given only for firm matches.

d_call	j_call	v_call	cdr3_aa
TRBD2	TRBJ2-3	TRBV6-2/TRBV6-3	CASLLAGVTDTQYF
-	TRBJ1-2	TRBV3-1	CASSQEASLYGYTF
TRBD1	TRBJ1-2	TRBV30	CAWGGTVNYGYTF
TRBD1	TRBJ1-4	TRBV2	CASSRDREGEKLFF
-	TRBJ1-6	TRBV12-3/TRBV12-4	CASSTRTGVRSPLHF
-	TRBJ1-1	TRBV7-2	CASSPPGLLNSAFF
TRBD1	TRBJ1-5	TRBV6-1	CASANRQGIQPQHF
-	TRBJ2-3	TRBV5-1	CASSLATPSNTQYF
-	TRBJ1-3	TRBV30	CAWSVGGNTIYF
TRBD1	TRBJ2-1	TRBV3-1	CASSLGTGRVNEQFF
-	TRBJ1-1	TRBV7-8	CASSLPPWLDTEAFF
-	TRBJ1-1	TRBV5-1	CASSFSSDSYLNTEAFF
TRBD1	TRBJ2-5	TRBV5-5	CASRSTPGQVAQETQYF
TRBD1	TRBJ2-5	TRBV12-3/TRBV12-4	CASSLGTRGQGANPYQETQYF
-	TRBJ2-2	TRBV4-1	CASSQLRTNTGELFF
TRBD2	TRBJ2-3	TRBV6-5	CASSYSTSGPLAGSTDTQYF
-	TRBJ1-6	TRBV12-3/TRBV12-4	CASSLVDTGSSPLHF
-	TRBJ2-1	TRBV12-3/TRBV12-4	CTSSLAHTGRGDNEQFF
-	TRBJ1-1	TRBV6-1	CAGRGGLSWDTEAFF
-	TRBJ2-5	TRBV11-1	CASSERDNRRETQYF
-	TRBJ1-6	TRBV18	CASSPSINRSSYNSPLHF
-	TRBJ2-2	TRBV6-5	CASSYSRSNTGELFF
TRBD2	TRBJ2-1	TRBV7-2	CASPGGAGSDEQFF
-	TRBJ2-1	TRBV6-2/TRBV6-3	CASSYSNSHEQFF
TRBD1	TRBJ2-7	TRBV27	CASSFGQANSYEQYF
-	TRBJ1-1	TRBV6-9	CASSENRKGTEAFF
-	TRBJ2-1	TRBV7-3	CASSPLDEYNEQFF
-	TRBJ2-7	TRBV7-9	CASSFGNSYEQYF
-	TRBJ2-2	TRBV24-1	CATSDSQGNTGELFF
-	TRBJ1-1	TRBV12-3/TRBV12-4	CASTHGDVPEAFF
-	TRBJ1-5	TRBV6-1	CASSSDNQPQHF
TRBD2	TRBJ2-5	TRBV13	CASSPIYAGGGETQYF
TRBD1	TRBJ2-7	TRBV20-1	CSARGQGRYEQYF
-	TRBJ1-2	TRBV10-1	CASSMSGGIGYTF
TRBD1	TRBJ2-1	TRBV20-1	CSAQKYGTGPTPYNEQFF
-	TRBJ1-2	TRBV6-1	CASSRLANYGYTF
TRBD2	TRBJ2-5	TRBV20-1	CSAGGGAQETQYF